Listed here are 26 T cell receptor beta chains from one sample, sequenced in a study of blood T cell repertoires in COVID-19. Measured with immunoSEQ multiplex PCR; TCRdb has only the in-frame clones, and not every one. The table includes roughly 320,000 clones, approximately 85% detected once. Sequencing was done on a sample of peripheral blood. These TCRs come from a human donor in a cohort sampled during active COVID-19.

This clone was seen a handful of times. This sequence joins TRBV25-1 and TRBJ2-3; TRBD1 is a possible D gene (6 bases). This CDR3 is built from 16 residues. V gave up 5 bases and J gave up 1 base, with 16 bases separating them. Germline V gene sequence: CDR1 MGHDK, CDR2 SYGVNS. CDR3: CASSWAPTGRTDTQYF. The CDR3 DNA reads as TGTGCCAGCAGTTGGGCTCCGACAGGCCGCACAGATACGCAGTATTTT.

The V gene is TRBV6-5, the J gene TRBJ1-1; D remains unclear. With 11 bases removed from V and 0 bases from J, the gap between germline ends came to 13 bases. The CDR3 contains 13 residues. CDR1 and CDR2 from the germline V gene are MNHEY and SVGAGI. CDR3: CAAQARLNTEAFF. The CDR3 DNA is TGTGCCGCCCAAGCCCGGTTGAACACTGAAGCTTTCTTT.

This chain uses TRBV19 with TRBJ2-1; 8 bases match TRBD2. The CDR3 is 13 amino acids. The V gene end was trimmed by 5 bases and the J gene end by 9 bases; junction bases not matched to a gene: 6. The germline gives CDR1 LNHDA, CDR2 SQIVND (reference sequence). The CDR3 sequence: CASSAGGHPEQFF. The CDR3 DNA follows: TGTGCCAGTAGTGCGGGGGGCCACCCTGAGCAGTTCTTC. The complete variable domain, with remaining parts taken from reference TRBV19 and TRBJ2-1, reads DGGITQSPKYLFRKEGQNVTLSCEQNLNHDAMYWYRQDPGQGLRLIYYSQIVNDFQKGDIAEGYSVSREKKESFPLTVTSAQKNPTAFYLCASSAGGHPEQFFGPGTRLTVL.

This chain connects TRBV2 to TRBJ2-1, with D tentatively TRBD2 (6 bases). Trimming removed 1 base from V and 12 bases from J, with 10 bases in between. Germline values: CDR1 SNHLY, CDR2 FYNNEI. This CDR3 region has 12 residues. CDR3 nucleotides: TGTGCCAGCAGTGAAGAGGCGGGGACGCAGTTCTTC. Protein: CASSEEAGTQFF.

This clone turned up a few times. The chain joins TRBV6-5 to TRBJ1-2; possible D gene TRBD1, 5 bases. Looked up from germline, CDR1 is MNHEY and CDR2 is SVGAGI. CDR3 size: 13 residues. V was clipped by 0 bases and J by 7 bases, with 9 bases between them. CDR3 protein: CASSYSGDLGYTF. Here the CDR3 DNA reads TGTGCCAGCAGTTACTCAGGGGATCTTGGCTACACCTTC.

The chain carries TRBV10-3 and TRBJ1-2; D gene ambiguous. This CDR3 is 13 amino acids long. CDR1 is ENHRY and CDR2 is SYGVKD in the germline V gene. With 11 bases removed from V and 6 bases from J, the gap between germline ends came to 19 bases. The CDR3 reads CAASGVTPDGYTF. The CDR3 nucleotides are TGTGCCGCATCTGGAGTAACCCCAGATGGCTACACCTTC.

The J gene is TRBJ2-7, the V gene TRBV4-1; 11 bases map to TRBD2. V trimming: 7 bases; J trimming: 3 bases; junction bases outside the gene matches: 5. Germline values: CDR1 MGHRA, CDR2 YSYEKL. This CDR3 is 14 amino acids long. The CDR3 DNA reads as TGCGCCAGCACACCTAGCGGGGGGATCTACGAGCAGTACTTC. It yields the protein CASTPSGGIYEQYF.

DNA of the CDR3: TGTGCCAGCAGTTCGACAGGGGGGTTTACTGAAGCTTTCTTT. Translated, it gives CASSSTGGFTEAFF. V gene TRBV6-6 combines with J gene TRBJ1-1, with 9 nucleotides matching TRBD1. Losses at the gene ends were 4 bases for V and 5 bases for J; bases not matched to a gene: 5. CDR3 length: 14 amino acids. Per germline, CDR1 MNHNY and CDR2 SVGAGI (reference sequence).

The chain couples TRBV19 to TRBJ2-7; 7 nucleotides match TRBD1. V trimming: 4 bases; J trimming: 5 bases; junction bases outside the gene matches: 2. This CDR3 is built from 12 residues. Looked up from germline, CDR1 is LNHDA and CDR2 is SQIVND (reference sequence). The CDR3 region has the DNA TGTGCCAGTAGTAAGGGGGCCCACGAGCAGTACTTC. Its protein product is CASSKGAHEQYF.

This chain uses TRBV12-3 or TRBV12-4 with TRBJ1-1; TRBD1 matches 7 bases. Trimming took 3 bases from V and 10 from J; bases not matched to a gene: 8. There are 13 residues in the CDR3. The CDR3 sequence is CASSLGQRVRAFF. DNA for the CDR3: TGTGCCAGCAGTTTGGGACAGCGTGTAAGAGCTTTCTTT.

The V gene is TRBV19, the J gene TRBJ2-1, with 10 nucleotides matching TRBD2. Germline CDR1 and CDR2: LNHDA and SQIVND (reference sequence). The V segment lost 5 bases and the J segment 6 bases; nucleotides outside the gene matches: 10. The CDR3 is 16 amino acids. CDR3 in amino acids: CASSPRSSGGVNEQFF. The CDR3 bases are TGTGCCAGTAGTCCCCGTTCTAGCGGGGGTGTCAATGAGCAGTTCTTC.

The DNA of the CDR3 is TGCGCCAGCAGTGAGTCGAGCCAGGGCACAGATACGCAGTATTTT. Protein product: CASSESSQGTDTQYF. The V call is TRBV10-1, the J call TRBJ2-3, with unresolved D. There are 15 residues in the CDR3. V dropped 0 bases and J dropped 1 base, with 8 bases sitting between them. Germline lookup yields CDR1 WNHNN and CDR2 SYGVQD (reference sequence).

This clone has ten or more counts. The chain links TRBV24-1 to TRBJ1-5, with D unresolved. The germline CDR1 and CDR2 sequences are KGHDR and SFDVKD. There are 13 residues in the CDR3. V was clipped by 6 bases and J by 5 bases, with 10 bases between them. Written as DNA, the CDR3 is TGTGCCACCAGTCTAGGAATCCATCAGCCCCAGCATTTT. Amino acid sequence: CATSLGIHQPQHF.

The chain employs TRBV18 and TRBJ1-6; 7 positions agree with TRBD1. This CDR3 has 14 residues. Germline V CDR1 and CDR2: KGHSH, LQKENI. V gave up 5 bases and J gave up 5 bases; unmatched junction bases: 3. In nucleotides, the CDR3 is TGTGCCAGCTCAACGGGACAGCATAATTCACCCCTCCACTTT. This codes for CASSTGQHNSPLHF.

This clone appeared many times. V and J are TRBV28 and TRBJ2-4, with 7 positions matching TRBD1. V lost 6 bases to trimming and J lost 3 bases; unmatched junction nucleotides: 11. The germline V gene has CDR1 MDHEN and CDR2 SYDVKM. The CDR3 length is 16 residues. Here the CDR3 DNA reads TGTGCCAGCAGCTCCGAAGGACAGGCGCTCAAAAACATTCAGTACTTC. Its translation is CASSSEGQALKNIQYF.

The chain employs TRBV27 and TRBJ2-2, with D possibly TRBD1 on 6 matching bases. The ends were cut back, 4 bases at V and 1 base at J, with 13 bases in the middle. The CDR3 contains 16 residues. The germline V gene has CDR1 MNHEY and CDR2 SMNVEV (reference sequence). This CDR3 is CASSSPGTMNTGELFF. For the CDR3, the DNA is TGTGCCAGCAGTTCTCCCGGGACAATGAACACCGGGGAGCTGTTTTTT.

The chain recombines TRBV7-2 with TRBJ1-4, with TRBD1 matching 8 bases. V was pared by 10 bases and J by 3 bases, with 4 bases of the junction left unmatched. The CDR3 extends over 13 amino acids. Germline CDR1 is SGHTA and CDR2 is FQGNSA. CDR3 in DNA: TGTGCCACCCTGGACAGGGCTAATGAAAAACTGTTTTTT. It codes for CATLDRANEKLFF.

J is TRBJ2-5 and V is TRBV2; 9 bases line up with TRBD1. Germline-derived CDR1 and CDR2 are SNHLY and FYNNEI. With 6 bases clipped from V and 5 bases from J, the junction kept 10 bases outside the gene matches. CDR3 length: 15 residues. The CDR3 nucleotides are TGTGCCAGCAGGCCCGGGACAGGGTCTGGTGAGACCCAGTACTTC. Translated, it gives CASRPGTGSGETQYF.

This clone was observed a single time. J is TRBJ2-2 and V is TRBV5-6; the D gene is possibly TRBD1 (5 bases). V lost 4 bases to trimming and J lost 4 bases, with 17 bases between them. CDR1 and CDR2 from the germline V gene are SGHDT and YYEEEE. The CDR3 has 16 residues. The CDR3 coding sequence is TGTGCCAGCAGCGCGGACACCGGGTTAGTCACCGGGGAGCTGTTTTTT. It specifies CASSADTGLVTGELFF.

This clone was detected only a few times. V is TRBV5-1 and J is TRBJ2-1; 9 bases fit TRBD1. This CDR3 region has 13 residues. Germline V gene sequence: CDR1 SGHRS, CDR2 YFSETQ. The junction had 4 bases not matched to a gene; V was cut back by 5 bases and J by 7 bases. The DNA for the CDR3 is TGCGCCAGCAGTTCGGACAGGGGTAATGAGCAGTTCTTC. Translation gives CASSSDRGNEQFF.

The chain joins TRBV12-5 to TRBJ2-4; possible D gene TRBD1, 5 bases. The CDR3 covers 16 residues. The V end lost 3 bases, the J end lost 0 bases, and 12 bases lay between the germline ends. In germline, CDR1 is LGHNT, CDR2 FRNRAP. CDR3 bases: TGTGCTAGTGGTTTTCCCCAGGGTCTAGCCAAAAACATTCAGTACTTC. Encoded protein: CASGFPQGLAKNIQYF. The variable domain in full, with the rest retrieved from reference TRBV12-5 and TRBJ2-4, is DARVTQTPRHKVTEMGQEVTMRCQPILGHNTVFWYRQTMMQGLELLAYFRNRAPLDDSGMPKDRFSAEMPDATLATLKIQPSEPRDSAVYFCASGFPQGLAKNIQYFGAGTRLSVL.

The chain carries TRBV2 and TRBJ2-3; D is ambiguous. CDR3 length: 14 residues. Germline V gene sequence: CDR1 SNHLY, CDR2 FYNNEI. CDR3 residues: CAGVLSPDTDTQYF. CDR3 DNA sequence: TGTGCAGGAGTTCTTTCCCCTGATACGGATACGCAGTATTTT.

The J gene is TRBJ2-2, the V gene TRBV2, with D possibly matching TRBD1 (6 bases). CDR1 is SNHLY, CDR2 FYNNEI, per germline. The CDR3 is made up of 15 amino acids. Trimming left V 3 bases short and J 6 bases short, with 14 bases between. The CDR3 spells CASSERRGSPGELFF. The CDR3 DNA reads TGTGCCAGCAGTGAGCGCAGGGGAAGTCCCGGGGAGCTGTTTTTT.

The chain couples TRBV4-2 to TRBJ1-2; D possibly corresponds to TRBD1 (5 bases). The CDR3 runs to 18 residues. Looked up from germline, CDR1 is LGHNA and CDR2 is YNFKEQ. The V gene lost 0 bases and the J gene lost 4 bases, with 21 bases spanning the gap. The CDR3 is CASSQEFSSRAFSYGYTF. CDR3 nucleotides: TGTGCCAGCAGCCAAGAGTTTTCATCCAGGGCTTTTTCCTATGGCTACACCTTC.

As concerns this clone: This sample includes further DNA sequences coding for the same CDR3. The CDR3 region is CASSVDSSSGNTIYF. CDR3 DNA sequence: TGTGCCAGCAGCGTAGACAGCTCCTCTGGAAACACCATATATTTT. J is TRBJ1-3 and V is TRBV9; D call uncertain. Between the trimmed V and J ends, which lost 0 bases and 0 bases, there was a span of 7 bases. CDR1 and CDR2 (germline): SGDLS, YYNGEE. This CDR3 comprises 15 residues.

The genes are TRBV6-5 and TRBJ2-7; 11 positions match TRBD1. CDR3 size: 14 residues. The V gene end was trimmed by 1 base and the J gene end by 9 bases; junction bases not matched to a gene: 5. In germline, CDR1 is MNHEY, CDR2 SVGAGI. The CDR3 protein is CASSYWTGGGLQYF. CDR3 DNA sequence: TGTGCCAGCAGTTACTGGACAGGGGGCGGTTTGCAGTACTTC.